The 16 T cell receptor beta chains below all came from one sample that was sequenced in a study of T cell repertoires in cytomegalovirus infection. These receptors have no known antigen. From the reads, TCRdb called clonotypes with MiXCR, one entry per CDR3 protein. The data contain approximately 300,000 distinct CDR3 sequences, roughly 25% of them singletons. Sample: cultured PBMCs, taken from culture after CMV antigen stimulation. The source of these receptors is a human donor in good health (CMV status not recorded). Some clones in this sample may be carry-over from other donors' samples.

This clonotype is a singleton in its sample. V gene TRBV7-8 combines with J gene TRBJ1-2; 8 bases fit TRBD1. The CDR3 has 18 residues. Losses at the gene ends were 3 bases for V and 6 bases for J; bases not matched to a gene: 18. Germline CDR1 and CDR2: SGHVS and FQNEAQ. Here the CDR3 DNA reads TGTGCCAGCAGCTTTGCGAGTAGTGGGCCAGGGGGCGCGAATGGCTACACCTTC. This gives the protein CASSFASSGPGGANGYTF.

The J gene is TRBJ2-3, the V gene TRBV6-2 or TRBV6-3; 7 positions agree with TRBD2. The V and J ends lost 2 bases and 3 bases, in that order; junction bases with no gene match: 5. Germline V gives CDR1 MNHEY, CDR2 SVGEGT. This CDR3 spans 15 amino acids. The CDR3 DNA sequence: TGTGCCAGCAGTTACGGTGCGGGAGTTACAGATACGCAGTATTTT. Translated, it gives CASSYGAGVTDTQYF.

The rearrangement joins TRBV6-2 or TRBV6-3 to TRBJ2-7; 7 bases line up with TRBD1. Germline V gene data show CDR1 as MNHEY and CDR2 as SVGEGT. V lost 4 bases, J lost 3 bases, and 3 bases stayed unmatched. The CDR3 is 13 amino acids. The CDR3 nucleotides read TGTGCCAGCAGTTCCCAGGGGGTCTACGAGCAGTACGTC. This sequence encodes CASSSQGVYEQYV.

This clonotype was counted only a few times. V and J are TRBV18 and TRBJ2-2, with unresolved D. V was cut by 1 base and J by 6 bases, with 6 bases left in between. This CDR3 is 13 amino acids long. Germline V gene lookup returns CDR1 KGHSH and CDR2 LQKENI. The CDR3 coding sequence is TGTGCCAGCTCACCACTTCTAGCCGGGGAGCTGTTTTTT. Encoded protein: CASSPLLAGELFF.

This clonotype came up many times. J is TRBJ2-3 and V is TRBV7-2; D remains ambiguous. The CDR3 extends over 15 amino acids. Germline V lookup: CDR1 SGHTA, CDR2 FQGNSA. V lost 1 base and J 0 bases, leaving 8 bases between the germline ends. CDR3 in DNA: TGTGCCAGCAGCTTAGAACACAAAAGCACAGATACGCAGTATTTT. It specifies CASSLEHKSTDTQYF.

There are many counts of this clonotype. The chain has TRBV30 and TRBJ2-1; no clear D. With 4 bases removed from V and 4 bases from J, the gap between germline ends came to 5 bases. The CDR3 is 11 amino acids. The germline CDR1 and CDR2 sequences are GTSNPN and SVGIG (reference sequence). For the CDR3, the DNA is TGTGCCTGGACGCATTACAATGAGCAGTTCTTC. Protein: CAWTHYNEQFF.

The rearrangement joins TRBV12-3 or TRBV12-4 to TRBJ1-5; D perhaps matches TRBD1 (5 bases). The V gene lost 7 bases and the J gene lost 2 bases, with 12 bases spanning the gap. The CDR3 is 14 amino acids. CDR3 protein: CASTRQGGNQPQHF. The CDR3 nucleotides read TGTGCCAGCACCCGGCAGGGCGGCAATCAGCCCCAGCATTTT.

This sequence joins TRBV20-1 and TRBJ1-5; maybe TRBD1 (6 bases). V shed 6 bases and J shed 7 bases, with 10 bases lying between them. The CDR3 is made up of 11 amino acids. Per germline, CDR1 DFQATT and CDR2 SNEGSKA (reference sequence). CDR3 sequence: CSAGGEQPQHF. In DNA form, the CDR3 reads TGCAGTGCAGGGGGAGAACAGCCCCAGCATTTT.

This clonotype was counted ten times or more. V gene TRBV7-8 combines with J gene TRBJ1-5; D ambiguous. The V gene lost 7 bases and the J gene lost 1 base, with 14 bases spanning the gap. The V gene's germline CDR1 is SGHVS and CDR2 FQNEAQ. The CDR3 has 15 residues. The CDR3 nucleotides read TGTGCCAGCACCTCCCTAAGCAGCAGCAATCAGCCCCAGCATTTT. Encoded protein: CASTSLSSSNQPQHF.

This clonotype occurred once. The rearrangement joins TRBV28 to TRBJ2-7; 7 bases are a match to TRBD1. Germline V lookup: CDR1 MDHEN, CDR2 SYDVKM. There are 12 residues in the CDR3. J was trimmed by 7 bases and V by 6 bases; bases with no gene match: 6. The CDR3 spells CASSHMTGEQYF. The CDR3 DNA is TGTGCCAGCAGCCATATGACAGGGGAGCAGTACTTC. Full variable domain (outside the CDR3, taken from reference TRBV28 and TRBJ2-7): DVKVTQSSRYLVKRTGEKVFLECVQDMDHENMFWYRQDPGLGLRLIYFSYDVKMKEKGDIPEGYSVSREKKERFSLILESASTNQTSMYLCASSHMTGEQYFGPGTRLTVT.

The chain is built from TRBV14 and TRBJ2-3; D uncertain. The CDR3 sequence is 16 residues long. The germline V and J ends were trimmed by 0 bases and 3 bases, with 13 bases remaining between them. Germline-derived CDR1 and CDR2 are SGHDN and FVKESK. The CDR3 loop is CASSQDRSATTDTQYF. CDR3 nucleotide sequence: TGTGCCAGCAGCCAAGATCGGAGCGCAACTACAGATACGCAGTATTTT.

This clonotype was observed a handful of times. The V and J genes are TRBV25-1 and TRBJ1-2; D might be TRBD1 (5 bases). The CDR3 has 13 amino acids. In germline, CDR1 is MGHDK, CDR2 SYGVNS. The ends were cut back, 3 bases at V and 3 bases at J, with 8 bases in the middle. DNA for the CDR3: TGTGCCAGCAGTGATGGGGGGTACTATGGCTACACCTTC. Protein: CASSDGGYYGYTF.

This clonotype showed up many times. This chain joins TRBV12-3 or TRBV12-4 and TRBJ1-2; D call uncertain. The V end lost 2 bases, the J end lost 4 bases, and 11 bases lay between the germline ends. The CDR3 spans 14 residues. The CDR3 coding sequence is TGTGCCAGCAGTTTACAGGACCTGGGCTATGGCTACACCTTC. It yields the protein CASSLQDLGYGYTF.

This clonotype was detected many times. The rearrangement joins TRBV6-2 or TRBV6-3 to TRBJ2-1, with D possibly matching TRBD2 (6 bases). V lost 5 bases to trimming and J lost 1 base, with 12 bases between them. Per the germline V gene, CDR1 is MNHEY and CDR2 is SVGEGT. The CDR3 is 15 residues long. The DNA of the CDR3 is TGTGCCAGCAGTGTCCGCGGGACTTCCTACAATGAGCAGTTCTTC. Translated: CASSVRGTSYNEQFF.

This clonotype came up a few times. The chain combines TRBV25-1 with TRBJ2-2; TRBD2 matches at 8 bases. V lost 5 bases and J lost 0; bases outside the gene matches: 2. Germline V gives CDR1 MGHDK, CDR2 SYGVNS. The CDR3 sequence is 15 residues long. The CDR3 loop is CASSPLAANTGELFF. In DNA, the CDR3 is TGTGCCAGCAGTCCACTAGCGGCGAACACCGGGGAGCTGTTTTTT.

The sample holds a few counts of this clonotype. The rearrangement uses TRBV4-1 and TRBJ2-1, with 9 bases fitting TRBD2. The germline gives CDR1 MGHRA, CDR2 YSYEKL. The CDR3 is made up of 13 amino acids. Trimming at V came to 6 bases and at J to 15 bases, leaving 12 bases not matched to a gene. The CDR3 loop reads CASSQLSSGMTFF. In DNA, the CDR3 is TGCGCCAGCAGTCAACTGTCTAGCGGGATGACGTTCTTC.